This T cell receptor (beta chain) is from a study of blood T cell repertoires in COVID-19. Study as a whole: The United States, Italy and Spain supplied acute and convalescent COVID-19 samples.

Method: immunoSEQ multiplex PCR; TCRdb's copy keeps in-frame clones and lacks some. The table shows approximately 360,000 clones, with roughly 90% occurring only once. Membership in each cohort depended on participant-reported clinical history. Germline V lookup: CDR1 SGDLS, CDR2 YYNGEE. V was clipped by 3 bases and J by 5 bases, with 11 bases between them. The CDR3 extends over 14 amino acids. This chain connects TRBV9 to TRBJ2-2; perhaps TRBD2 as D (5 bases). This TCR came from a woman aged 25 to 39 with acute COVID-19. The specimen was PBMCs or T cells enriched from blood (not recorded which). The CDR3 here is CASSALPGTGELFF. The CDR3 coding sequence is TGTGCCAGCAGCGCCCTCCCGGGGACCGGGGAGCTGTTTTTT.